Listed here are 20 T cell receptor beta chains from one sample, sequenced in a study of blood T cell repertoires in COVID-19. Here immunoSEQ multiplex PCR was the method, and the copy in TCRdb shows in-frame clones only, minus some. The data contain around 72,000 clones, about 90% of them singletons. The sample consisted of peripheral blood. These receptors all come from a human donor with active COVID-19. The donor label of this sample is uncertain.

The J gene is TRBJ1-1, the V gene TRBV7-9; 8 positions match TRBD1. With 2 bases clipped from V and 4 bases from J, the junction kept 3 bases outside the gene matches. CDR3 size: 14 residues. Germline CDR1 is SEHNR and CDR2 is FQNEAQ (reference sequence). In DNA, the CDR3 is TGTGCCAGCAGCTTAAGGACAGGGAGCACTGAAGCTTTCTTT. Its protein product is CASSLRTGSTEAFF.

This clone showed up just once. In DNA form, the CDR3 reads TGTGCCAGCAGCGTAGCGGGACTATCTGGTGGCGAGCAGTACTTC. It codes for CASSVAGLSGGEQYF. The chain recombines TRBV9 with TRBJ2-7, with 7 bases that match TRBD2. This CDR3 contains 15 residues. CDR1 and CDR2 (germline): SGDLS, YYNGEE. J was trimmed by 6 bases and V by 0 bases; bases with no gene match: 9.

This clone was seen once. This chain joins TRBV11-3 and TRBJ1-2; D may be TRBD1 (6 bases). The germline gives CDR1 SGHNT, CDR2 YENEEA. This CDR3 has 14 residues. The V end lost 8 bases, the J end lost 4 bases, and 17 bases lay between the germline ends. As DNA, the CDR3 is TGTGCCAGCCACGCGGGGGGCGCGGGCTATGGCTACACCTTC. It yields the protein CASHAGGAGYGYTF.

The chain employs TRBV6-2 or TRBV6-3 and TRBJ1-5; 10 bases match TRBD1. This CDR3 contains 17 residues. Germline values: CDR1 MNHEY, CDR2 SVGEGT. V was pared by 4 bases and J by 6 bases, with 12 bases of the junction left unmatched. The CDR3 DNA follows: TGTGCCAGCAGTTCTTACCCTGACAGGGGGCTAGGTCAGCCCCAGCATTTT. It yields the protein CASSSYPDRGLGQPQHF.

The V and J genes are TRBV27 and TRBJ2-7; 10 nucleotides line up with TRBD1. This CDR3 comprises 17 residues. The germline V gene has CDR1 MNHEY and CDR2 SMNVEV (reference sequence). V was clipped by 2 bases and J by 5 bases; unmatched bases: 12. CDR3 sequence reads: CASSLGFWGQGKNEQYF. CDR3 coding DNA: TGTGCCAGCAGTTTAGGATTCTGGGGACAGGGGAAAAACGAGCAGTACTTC.

The chain carries TRBV11-2 and TRBJ2-7; 10 nucleotides match TRBD2. Germline CDR1 and CDR2: SGHAT and FQNNGV. J gave up 7 bases and V 2 bases, and 5 bases lay outside the gene matches. This CDR3 is built from 14 residues. In DNA form, the CDR3 reads TGTGCCAGCAGCTTACTAGCGGGAGTCAGTGAGCAGTACTTC. This gives the protein CASSLLAGVSEQYF. The whole variable domain, filled in from reference TRBV11-2 and TRBJ2-7, reads EAGVAQSPRYKIIEKRQSVAFWCNPISGHATLYWYQQILGQGPKLLIQFQNNGVVDDSQLPKDRFSAERLKGVDSTLKIQPAKLEDSAVYLCASSLLAGVSEQYFGPGTRLTVT.

This clone was detected once. The V and J genes are TRBV28 and TRBJ1-1; D gene uncertain. Per germline, CDR1 MDHEN and CDR2 SYDVKM. Trimming left V 9 bases short and J 4 bases short, with 18 bases between. The CDR3 length is 14 residues. Here the CDR3 reads CASPPGRYGTEAFF. The CDR3 nucleotides are TGTGCCAGTCCCCCGGGGAGGTACGGCACTGAAGCTTTCTTT.

The chain carries TRBV28 and TRBJ1-3; TRBD1 matches at 7 bases. CDR1 and CDR2 from the germline V gene are MDHEN and SYDVKM. The V gene end was trimmed by 7 bases and the J gene end by 5 bases; junction bases not matched to a gene: 2. This CDR3 is built from 12 residues. For the CDR3, the DNA is TGTGCCAGCAAGACAGGGAGAAACACCATATATTTT. It yields the protein CASKTGRNTIYF.

J is TRBJ2-1 and V is TRBV28, with 10 positions matching TRBD1. The CDR3 length is 16 residues. CDR1 MDHEN and CDR2 SYDVKM come from the germline V gene. V dropped 4 bases and J dropped 6; count of bases not matched to a gene: 9. Written as DNA, the CDR3 is TGTGCCAGCAGTTCCCCCGGGACAGGGGACGTCAATGAGCAGTTCTTC. Translated, it gives CASSSPGTGDVNEQFF.

V gene TRBV7-2 combines with J gene TRBJ1-5; unclear D gene. The ends were cut back, 1 base at V and 0 bases at J, with 4 bases in the middle. This CDR3 contains 14 residues. Germline V CDR1 and CDR2: SGHTA, FQGNSA. DNA for the CDR3: TGTGCCAGCAGCTTAGGCTATAGCAATCAGCCCCAGCATTTT. Translated, it gives CASSLGYSNQPQHF. The full variable domain, rest sourced from reference TRBV7-2 and TRBJ1-5, is GAGVSQSPSNKVTEKGKDVELRCDPISGHTALYWYRQSLGQGLEFLIYFQGNSAPDKSGLPSDRFSAERTGGSVSTLTIQRTQQEDSAVYLCASSLGYSNQPQHFGDGTRLSIL.

The chain couples TRBV7-3 to TRBJ2-2; D is perhaps TRBD1 (6 bases). V lost 3 bases and J 2 bases, leaving 10 bases between the germline ends. The CDR3 runs to 15 residues. CDR1 is SGHTA and CDR2 is FQGTGA in the germline V gene. This CDR3 is CASSLGTLNTGELFF. DNA for the CDR3: TGTGCCAGCAGCTTGGGGACATTAAACACCGGGGAGCTGTTTTTT. Complete variable domain (other parts from reference TRBV7-3 and TRBJ2-2): GAGVSQTPSNKVTEKGKYVELRCDPISGHTALYWYRQSLGQGPEFLIYFQGTGAADDSGLPNDRFFAVRPEGSVSTLKIQRTERGDSAVYLCASSLGTLNTGELFFGEGSRLTVL.

This chain joins TRBV5-1 and TRBJ2-1, with TRBD2 matching over 8 bases. J was trimmed by 10 bases and V by 3 bases; bases with no gene match: 3. Germline CDR1 SGHRS, CDR2 YFSETQ. This CDR3 spans 12 amino acids. CDR3 region: CASSSPGGEQFF. In DNA form, the CDR3 reads TGCGCCAGCAGCTCCCCGGGGGGGGAGCAGTTCTTC.

The V call is TRBV6-2 or TRBV6-3, the J call TRBJ1-3; D is unclear. The CDR3 is 16 residues long. V lost 0 bases and J 0 bases, leaving 9 bases between the germline ends. Germline CDR1 MNHEY, CDR2 SVGEGT. The CDR3 DNA reads TGTGCCAGCAGTTACTCCCCGGGGAGCTCTGGAAACACCATATATTTT. This gives the protein CASSYSPGSSGNTIYF.

This rearrangement joins TRBV25-1 to TRBJ2-7; possibly TRBD1 for D (6 bases). The V end was cut by 4 bases, the J end by 1 base, with 17 bases between. CDR1 is MGHDK, CDR2 SYGVNS, per germline. This CDR3 contains 16 residues. Here the CDR3 reads CASSGGGQTLSYEQYF. In DNA, the CDR3 is TGTGCCAGCAGTGGAGGGGGACAAACTCTATCCTACGAGCAGTACTTC.

The rearrangement links TRBV2 to TRBJ2-3; D possibly corresponds to TRBD1 (5 bases). V was trimmed by 0 bases and J by 6 bases, leaving 16 bases between them. Per germline, CDR1 SNHLY and CDR2 FYNNEI. This CDR3 region has 16 residues. The CDR3 DNA reads as TGTGCCAGCAGTGAAGCGATGGCAACAGGTGCCGATACGCAGTATTTT. Residues: CASSEAMATGADTQYF. Drawing the rest from reference TRBV2 and TRBJ2-3, the complete variable domain is EPEVTQTPSHQVTQMGQEVILRCVPISNHLYFYWYRQILGQKVEFLVSFYNNEISEKSEIFDDQFSVERPDGSNFTLKIRSTKLEDSAMYFCASSEAMATGADTQYFGPGTRLTVL.

V gene TRBV7-2 combines with J gene TRBJ1-2; TRBD1 matches at 7 bases. This CDR3 has 15 residues. V shed 2 bases, J shed 4 bases, and the junction held 7 bases outside the gene matches. Germline CDR1 reads SGHTA; CDR2 reads FQGNSA. The DNA of the CDR3 is TGTGCCAGCAGCTTACAGGGGGATCCCATCTATGGCTACACCTTC. Encoded protein: CASSLQGDPIYGYTF.

This chain connects TRBV24-1 to TRBJ2-3, with D possibly TRBD2 on 6 matching bases. The CDR3 length is 15 residues. Germline V gene data show CDR1 as KGHDR and CDR2 as SFDVKD. Between the trimmed V and J ends, which lost 5 bases and 2 bases, there was a span of 13 bases. CDR3 in DNA: TGTGCCACCAGTGCGACTAGTGAGGCCACAGATACGCAGTATTTT. Amino acid sequence: CATSATSEATDTQYF.

The chain links TRBV12-1 to TRBJ1-1; no DNA check was done on the table's D call, TRBD1. TRBV12-1 is flagged as a pseudogene. The CDR3 totals 18 residues. The DNA of the CDR3 is TGTGCCAGCAGCTCCCCTTCTTGGTCAGGGGGAGAGAACACTGAAGCTTTCTTT. Protein product: CASSSPSWSGGENTEAFF.

The chain recombines TRBV19 with TRBJ1-1, with a tentative D call TRBD1 (5 bases). The length of the CDR3 is 13 residues. The V end was cut by 7 bases, the J end by 4 bases, with 13 bases between. The germline V gene encodes CDR1 LNHDA and CDR2 SQIVND (reference sequence). Here the CDR3 reads CASKTGPGTEAFF. In DNA form, the CDR3 reads TGTGCCAGTAAAACAGGACCAGGCACTGAAGCTTTCTTT.

This clone occurred once. This sequence joins TRBV11-3 and TRBJ2-3, with 14 bases aligning to TRBD2. The CDR3 contains 18 residues. Germline CDR1 reads SGHNT; CDR2 reads YENEEA. Unmatched junction bases numbered 10, after V lost 5 bases and J lost 3 bases. Written as DNA, the CDR3 is TGTGCCAGCAGCCCCTCCGGGACTAGCGGGAGTGAGACAGATACGCAGTATTTT. Residues: CASSPSGTSGSETDTQYF.